The TCR beta chain under discussion was sequenced for a study of blood T cell repertoires in COVID-19. Per germline, CDR1 LNHNV and CDR2 YYDKDF (reference sequence). CDR3 length: 13 residues. Trimming removed 6 bases at V and 7 bases at J, with 12 bases between. Under the authors' procedure: Reference gene primers were amplified, and this amplification served to estimate nucleated cell counts. The data were produced by immunoSEQ multiplex PCR, yet TCRdb's version contains in-frame clones alone and is incomplete. That table is the source of V, J and clone size, and D and trimming were worked out from the DNA. The repertoire holds about 140,000 clones, roughly 79% seen once, with around 8.2% in the top ten.

This chain uses TRBV15 with TRBJ1-4; maybe TRBD1 (6 bases). The receptor's source is a human donor in a cohort sampled during active COVID-19. Sequenced input: peripheral blood. CDR3: CATRGGAVEKLFF. DNA for the CDR3: TGTGCCACCAGGGGGGGGGCGGTTGAAAAACTGTTTTTT.